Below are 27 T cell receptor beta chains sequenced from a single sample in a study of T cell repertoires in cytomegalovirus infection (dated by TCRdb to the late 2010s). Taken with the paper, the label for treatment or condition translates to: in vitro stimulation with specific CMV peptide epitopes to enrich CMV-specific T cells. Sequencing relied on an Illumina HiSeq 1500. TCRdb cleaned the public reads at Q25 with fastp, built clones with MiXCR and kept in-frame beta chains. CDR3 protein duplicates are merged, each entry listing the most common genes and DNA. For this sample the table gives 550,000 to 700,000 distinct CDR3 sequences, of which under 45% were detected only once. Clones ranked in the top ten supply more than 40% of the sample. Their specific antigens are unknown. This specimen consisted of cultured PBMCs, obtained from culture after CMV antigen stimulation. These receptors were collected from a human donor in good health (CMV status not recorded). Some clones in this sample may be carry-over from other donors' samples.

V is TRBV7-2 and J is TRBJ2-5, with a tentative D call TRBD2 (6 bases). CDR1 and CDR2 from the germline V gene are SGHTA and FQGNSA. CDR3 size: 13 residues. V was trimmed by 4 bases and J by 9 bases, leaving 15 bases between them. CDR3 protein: CASSSRPRDAQYF. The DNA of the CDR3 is TGTGCCAGCAGCTCGAGGCCGCGGGACGCCCAGTACTTC.

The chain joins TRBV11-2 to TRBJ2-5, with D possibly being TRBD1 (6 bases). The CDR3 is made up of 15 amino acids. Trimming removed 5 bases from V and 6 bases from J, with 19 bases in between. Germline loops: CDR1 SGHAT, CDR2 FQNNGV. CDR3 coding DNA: TGTGCCAGCAGCCCCCTTTCGGGACACCGCCAGACCCAGTACTTC. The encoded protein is CASSPLSGHRQTQYF. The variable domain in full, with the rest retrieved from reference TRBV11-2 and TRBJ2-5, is EAGVAQSPRYKIIEKRQSVAFWCNPISGHATLYWYQQILGQGPKLLIQFQNNGVVDDSQLPKDRFSAERLKGVDSTLKIQPAKLEDSAVYLCASSPLSGHRQTQYFGPGTRLLVL.

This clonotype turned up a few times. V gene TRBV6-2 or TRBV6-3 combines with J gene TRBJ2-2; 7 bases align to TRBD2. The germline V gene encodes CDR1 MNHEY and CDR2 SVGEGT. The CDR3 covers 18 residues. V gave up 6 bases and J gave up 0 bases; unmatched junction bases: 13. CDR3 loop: CASSPPTGLNANTGELFF. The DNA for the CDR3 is TGTGCCAGCAGCCCACCTACGGGACTAAACGCGAACACCGGGGAGCTGTTTTTT.

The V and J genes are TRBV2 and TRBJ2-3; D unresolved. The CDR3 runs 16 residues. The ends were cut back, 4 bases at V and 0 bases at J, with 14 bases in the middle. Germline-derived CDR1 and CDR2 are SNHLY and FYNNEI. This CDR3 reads CASSANGRSSTDTQYF. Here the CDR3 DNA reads TGTGCCAGCAGTGCAAACGGACGGTCTAGCACAGATACGCAGTATTTT.

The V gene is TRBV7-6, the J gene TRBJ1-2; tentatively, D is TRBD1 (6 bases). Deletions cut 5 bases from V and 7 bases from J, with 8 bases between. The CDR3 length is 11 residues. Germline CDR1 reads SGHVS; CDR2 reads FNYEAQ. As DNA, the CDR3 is TGTGCCAGCAGCCCAGGGGTTGGCTACACCTTC. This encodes CASSPGVGYTF.

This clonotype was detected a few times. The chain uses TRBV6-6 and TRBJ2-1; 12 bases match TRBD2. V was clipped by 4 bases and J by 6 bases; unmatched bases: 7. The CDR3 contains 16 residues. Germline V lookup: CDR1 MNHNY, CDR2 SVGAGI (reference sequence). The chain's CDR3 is CASSFTTSGSSNEQFF. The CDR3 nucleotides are TGTGCCAGCAGTTTTACGACTAGCGGGAGCTCCAATGAGCAGTTCTTC.

The CDR3 is CASSLEGQDTQYF. CDR3 in DNA: TGCGCCAGCAGCTTGGAGGGCCAAGATACGCAGTATTTT. This chain uses TRBV5-1 with TRBJ2-3, with unresolved D. Germline assignment: CDR1 SGHRS and CDR2 YFSETQ. The CDR3 is 13 residues long. V lost 0 bases, J lost 5 bases, and 7 bases lay in between.

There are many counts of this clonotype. The CDR3, as DNA: TGTGCCAGCAGCTTAAACGAACAGGGTTCTTCCAACTATGGCTACACCTTC. It encodes CASSLNEQGSSNYGYTF. The V and J genes are TRBV7-9 and TRBJ1-2, with a weak D call TRBD1 (6 bases). Trimming removed 2 bases from V and 2 bases from J, with 18 bases in between. Germline V lookup: CDR1 SEHNR, CDR2 FQNEAQ (reference sequence). CDR3 length equals 17 residues.

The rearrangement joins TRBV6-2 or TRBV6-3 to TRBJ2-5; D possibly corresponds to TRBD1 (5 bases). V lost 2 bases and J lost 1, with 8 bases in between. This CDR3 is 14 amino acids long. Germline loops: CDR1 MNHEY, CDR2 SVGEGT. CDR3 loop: CASSYGAGQETQYF. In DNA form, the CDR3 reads TGTGCCAGCAGTTACGGGGCAGGCCAAGAGACCCAGTACTTC.

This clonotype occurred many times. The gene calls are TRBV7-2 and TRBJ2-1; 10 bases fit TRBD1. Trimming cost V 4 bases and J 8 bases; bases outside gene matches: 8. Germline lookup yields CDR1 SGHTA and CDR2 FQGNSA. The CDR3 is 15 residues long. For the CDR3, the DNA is TGTGCCAGCAGCTCCTCCGGGACAGGGGTCGATGAGCAGTTCTTC. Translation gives CASSSSGTGVDEQFF.

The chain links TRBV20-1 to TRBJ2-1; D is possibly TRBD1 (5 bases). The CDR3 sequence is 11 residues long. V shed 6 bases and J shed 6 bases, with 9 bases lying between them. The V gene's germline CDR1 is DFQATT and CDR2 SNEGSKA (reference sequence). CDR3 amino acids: CSARTLNEQFF. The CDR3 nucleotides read TGCAGTGCCAGGACACTCAATGAGCAGTTCTTC.

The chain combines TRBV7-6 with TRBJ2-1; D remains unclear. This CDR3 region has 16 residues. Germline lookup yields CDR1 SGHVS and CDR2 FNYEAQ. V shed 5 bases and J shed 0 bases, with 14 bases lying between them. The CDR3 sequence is CASSLTRYLSYNEQFF. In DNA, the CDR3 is TGTGCCAGCAGCCTTACACGATACCTCTCCTACAATGAGCAGTTCTTC.

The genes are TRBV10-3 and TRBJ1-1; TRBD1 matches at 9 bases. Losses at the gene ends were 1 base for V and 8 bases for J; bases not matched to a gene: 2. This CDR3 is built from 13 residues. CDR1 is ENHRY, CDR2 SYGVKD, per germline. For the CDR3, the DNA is TGTGCCATCAGTGAGTTTGGACAGGGGGAAGCTTTCTTT. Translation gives CAISEFGQGEAFF.

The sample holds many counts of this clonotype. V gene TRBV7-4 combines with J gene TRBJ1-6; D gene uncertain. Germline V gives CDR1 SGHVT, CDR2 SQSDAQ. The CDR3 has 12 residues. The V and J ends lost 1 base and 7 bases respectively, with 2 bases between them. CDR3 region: CASSLENSPLHF. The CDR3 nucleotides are TGTGCCAGCAGCTTAGAGAATTCACCCCTCCACTTT. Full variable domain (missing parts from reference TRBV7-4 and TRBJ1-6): GAGVSQSPRYKVAKRGRDVALRCDSISGHVTLYWYRQTLGQGSEVLTYSQSDAQRDKSGRPSGRFSAERPERSVSTLKIQRTEQGDSAVYLCASSLENSPLHFGNGTRLTVT.

The CDR3 is CSARVGAPTDTQYF. CDR3 nucleotides: TGCAGTGCTAGAGTCGGAGCTCCCACAGATACGCAGTATTTT. The rearrangement links TRBV20-1 to TRBJ2-3; D gene ambiguous. The germline CDR1 and CDR2 sequences are DFQATT and SNEGSKA (reference sequence). CDR3 size: 14 residues. With 1 base removed from V and 2 bases from J, the gap between germline ends came to 10 bases.

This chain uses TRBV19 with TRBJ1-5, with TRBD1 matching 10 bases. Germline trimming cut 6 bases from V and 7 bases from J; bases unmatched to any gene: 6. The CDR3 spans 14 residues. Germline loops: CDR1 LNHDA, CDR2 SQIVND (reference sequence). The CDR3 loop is CASRTTGGGQPQHF. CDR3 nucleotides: TGTGCCAGTAGGACGACAGGGGGCGGACAGCCCCAGCATTTT. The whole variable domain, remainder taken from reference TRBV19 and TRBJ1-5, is DGGITQSPKYLFRKEGQNVTLSCEQNLNHDAMYWYRQDPGQGLRLIYYSQIVNDFQKGDIAEGYSVSREKKESFPLTVTSAQKNPTAFYLCASRTTGGGQPQHFGDGTRLSIL.

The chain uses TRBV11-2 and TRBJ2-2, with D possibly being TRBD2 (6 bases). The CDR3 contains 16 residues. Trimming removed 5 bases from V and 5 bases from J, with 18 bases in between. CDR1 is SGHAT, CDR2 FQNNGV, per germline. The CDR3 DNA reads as TGTGCCAGCAGCCCCAGAGGAGGGGCGGGGACCGGGGAGCTGTTTTTT. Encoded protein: CASSPRGGAGTGELFF.

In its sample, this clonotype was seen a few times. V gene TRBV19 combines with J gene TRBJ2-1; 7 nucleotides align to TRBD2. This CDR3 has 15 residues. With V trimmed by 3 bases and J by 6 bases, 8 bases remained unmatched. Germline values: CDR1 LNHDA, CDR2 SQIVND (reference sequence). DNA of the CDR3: TGTGCCAGTAGTATGCTCGCGGGAGTGGGCAATGAGCAGTTCTTC. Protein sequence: CASSMLAGVGNEQFF.

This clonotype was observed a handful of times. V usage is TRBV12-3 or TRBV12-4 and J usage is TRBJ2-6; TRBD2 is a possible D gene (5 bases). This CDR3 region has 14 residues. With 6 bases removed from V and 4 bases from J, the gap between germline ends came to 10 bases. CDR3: CASSPGSGANVLTF. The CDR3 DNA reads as TGTGCCAGCAGCCCGGGGTCCGGGGCCAACGTCCTGACTTTC.

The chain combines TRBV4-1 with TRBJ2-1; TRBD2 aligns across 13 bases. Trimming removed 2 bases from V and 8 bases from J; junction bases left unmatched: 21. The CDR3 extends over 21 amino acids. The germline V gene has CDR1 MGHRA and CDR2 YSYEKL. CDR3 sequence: CASSQLSPGLAGPRGMDEQFF. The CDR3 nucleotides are TGCGCCAGCAGCCAATTATCGCCGGGACTAGCGGGGCCCCGAGGAATGGATGAGCAGTTCTTC.

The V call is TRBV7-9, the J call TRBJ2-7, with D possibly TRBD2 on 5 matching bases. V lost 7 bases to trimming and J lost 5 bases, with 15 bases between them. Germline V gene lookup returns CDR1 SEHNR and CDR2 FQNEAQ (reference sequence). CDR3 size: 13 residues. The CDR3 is CASTSRGLDEQYF. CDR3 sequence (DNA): TGTGCCAGCACCTCTAGAGGGCTCGACGAGCAGTACTTC. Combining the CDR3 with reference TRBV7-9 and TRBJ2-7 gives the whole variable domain DTGVSQNPRHKITKRGQNVTFRCDPISEHNRLYWYRQTLGQGPEFLTYFQNEAQLEKSRLLSDRFSAERPKGSFSTLEIQRTEQGDSAMYLCASTSRGLDEQYFGPGTRLTVT.

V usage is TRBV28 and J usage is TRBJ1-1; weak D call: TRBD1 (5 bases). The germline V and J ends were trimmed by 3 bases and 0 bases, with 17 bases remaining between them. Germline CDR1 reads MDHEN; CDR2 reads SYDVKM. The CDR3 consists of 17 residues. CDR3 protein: CASSFHYDDSLNTEAFF. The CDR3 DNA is TGTGCCAGCAGTTTCCACTATGACGACAGCCTGAACACTGAAGCTTTCTTT.

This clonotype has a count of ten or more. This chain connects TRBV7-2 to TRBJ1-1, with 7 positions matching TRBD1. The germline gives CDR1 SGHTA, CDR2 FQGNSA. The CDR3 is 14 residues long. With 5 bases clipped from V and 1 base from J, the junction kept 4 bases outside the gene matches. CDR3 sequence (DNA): TGTGCCAGCAGCCCTGGACAGGCGAACACTGAAGCTTTCTTT. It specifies CASSPGQANTEAFF.

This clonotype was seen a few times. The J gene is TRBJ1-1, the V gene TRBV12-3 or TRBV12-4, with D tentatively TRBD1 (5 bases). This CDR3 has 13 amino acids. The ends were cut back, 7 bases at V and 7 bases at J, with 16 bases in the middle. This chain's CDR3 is CASTLSGYYEAFF. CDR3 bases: TGTGCCAGCACCCTCTCAGGGTACTATGAAGCTTTCTTT.

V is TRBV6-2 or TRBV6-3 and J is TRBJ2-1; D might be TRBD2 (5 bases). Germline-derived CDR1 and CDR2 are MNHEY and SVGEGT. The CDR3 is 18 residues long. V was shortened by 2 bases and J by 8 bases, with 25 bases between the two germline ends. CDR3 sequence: CASSYRPAVALGGHEQFF. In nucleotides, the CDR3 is TGTGCCAGCAGTTACCGACCGGCCGTAGCCCTCGGAGGCCATGAGCAGTTCTTC.

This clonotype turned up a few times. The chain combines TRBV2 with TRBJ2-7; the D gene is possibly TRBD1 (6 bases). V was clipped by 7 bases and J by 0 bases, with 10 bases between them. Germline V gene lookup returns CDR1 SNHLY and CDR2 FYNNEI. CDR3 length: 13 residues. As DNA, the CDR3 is TGTGCCAGCAAGGGACACCGCTCCTACGAGCAGTACTTC. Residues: CASKGHRSYEQYF.

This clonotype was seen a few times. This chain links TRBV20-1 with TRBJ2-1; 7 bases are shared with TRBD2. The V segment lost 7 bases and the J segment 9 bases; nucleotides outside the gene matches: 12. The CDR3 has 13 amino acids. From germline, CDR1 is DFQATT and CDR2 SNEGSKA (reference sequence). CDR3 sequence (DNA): TGCAGTGTCCGGCGGGGGACCACGGGTGAGCAGTTCTTC. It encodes CSVRRGTTGEQFF.